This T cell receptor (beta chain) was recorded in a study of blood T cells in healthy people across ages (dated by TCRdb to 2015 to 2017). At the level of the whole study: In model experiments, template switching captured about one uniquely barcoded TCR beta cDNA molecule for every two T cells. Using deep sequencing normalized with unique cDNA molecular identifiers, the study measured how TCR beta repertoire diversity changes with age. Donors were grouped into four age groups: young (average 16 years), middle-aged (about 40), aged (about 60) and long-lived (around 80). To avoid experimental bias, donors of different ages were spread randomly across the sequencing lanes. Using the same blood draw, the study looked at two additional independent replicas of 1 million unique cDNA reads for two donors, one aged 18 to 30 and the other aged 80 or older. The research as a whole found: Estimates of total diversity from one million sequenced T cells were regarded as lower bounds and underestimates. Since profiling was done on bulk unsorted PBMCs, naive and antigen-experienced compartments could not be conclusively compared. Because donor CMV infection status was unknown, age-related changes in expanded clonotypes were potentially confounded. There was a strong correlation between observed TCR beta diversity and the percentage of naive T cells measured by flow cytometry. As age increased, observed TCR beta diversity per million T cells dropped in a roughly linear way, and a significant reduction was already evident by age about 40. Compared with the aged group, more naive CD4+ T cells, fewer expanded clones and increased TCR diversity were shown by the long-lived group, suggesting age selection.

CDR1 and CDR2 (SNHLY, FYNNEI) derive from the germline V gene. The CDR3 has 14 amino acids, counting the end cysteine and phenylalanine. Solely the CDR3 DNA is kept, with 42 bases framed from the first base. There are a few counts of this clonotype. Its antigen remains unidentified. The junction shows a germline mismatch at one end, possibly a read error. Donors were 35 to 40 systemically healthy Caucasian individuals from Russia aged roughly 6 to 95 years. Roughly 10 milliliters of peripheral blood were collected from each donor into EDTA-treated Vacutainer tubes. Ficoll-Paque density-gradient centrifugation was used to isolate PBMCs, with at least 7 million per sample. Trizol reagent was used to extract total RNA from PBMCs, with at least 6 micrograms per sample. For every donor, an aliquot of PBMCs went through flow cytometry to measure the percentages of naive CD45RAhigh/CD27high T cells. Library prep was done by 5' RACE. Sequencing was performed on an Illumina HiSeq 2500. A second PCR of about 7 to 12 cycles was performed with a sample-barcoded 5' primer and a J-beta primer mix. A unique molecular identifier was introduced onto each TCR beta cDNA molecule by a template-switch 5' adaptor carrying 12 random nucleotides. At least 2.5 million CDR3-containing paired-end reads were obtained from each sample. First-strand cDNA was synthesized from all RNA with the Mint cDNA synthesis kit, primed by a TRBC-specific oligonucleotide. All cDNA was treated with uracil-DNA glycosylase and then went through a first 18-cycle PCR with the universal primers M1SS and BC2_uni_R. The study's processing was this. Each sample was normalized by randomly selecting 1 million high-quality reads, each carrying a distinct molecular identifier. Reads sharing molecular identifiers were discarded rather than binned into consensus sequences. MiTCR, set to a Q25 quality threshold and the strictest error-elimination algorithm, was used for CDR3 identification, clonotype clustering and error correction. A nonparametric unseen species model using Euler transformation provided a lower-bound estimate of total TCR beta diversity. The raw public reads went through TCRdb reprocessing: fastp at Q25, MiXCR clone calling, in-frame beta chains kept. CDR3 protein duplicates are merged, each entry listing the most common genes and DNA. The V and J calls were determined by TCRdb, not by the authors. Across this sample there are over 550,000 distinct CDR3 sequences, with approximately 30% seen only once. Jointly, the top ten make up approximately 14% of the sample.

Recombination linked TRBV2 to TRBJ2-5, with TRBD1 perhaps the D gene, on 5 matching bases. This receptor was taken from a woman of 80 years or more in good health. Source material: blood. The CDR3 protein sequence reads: CASSDSLGQETLYF. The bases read TGTGCCAGCAGTGATTCGCTGGGGCAAGAGACCCTGTACTTC. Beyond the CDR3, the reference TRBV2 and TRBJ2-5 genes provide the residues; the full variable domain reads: EPEVTQTPSHQVTQMGQEVILRCVPISNHLYFYWYRQILGQKVEFLVSFYNNEISEKSEIFDDQFSVERPDGSNFTLKIRSTKLEDSAMYFCASSDSLGQETLYFGPGTRLLVL.